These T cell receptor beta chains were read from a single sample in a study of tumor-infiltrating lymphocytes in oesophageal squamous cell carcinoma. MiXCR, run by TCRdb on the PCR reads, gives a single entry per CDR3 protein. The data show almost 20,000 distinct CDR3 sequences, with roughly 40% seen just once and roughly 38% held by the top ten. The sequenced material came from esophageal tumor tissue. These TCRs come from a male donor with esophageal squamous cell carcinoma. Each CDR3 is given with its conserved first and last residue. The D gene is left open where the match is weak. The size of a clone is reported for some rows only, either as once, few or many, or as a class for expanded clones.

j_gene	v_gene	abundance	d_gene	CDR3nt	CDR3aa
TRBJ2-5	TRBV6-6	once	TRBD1	TGTGCCAGCAGTTACTCTCCGGGACAGGGGGCTAGCGGGACCCAGTACTTC	CASSYSPGQGASGTQYF
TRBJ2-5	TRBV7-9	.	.	TGTGCCAGCAGCCCCGCCGGGAAGGAAGAGACCCAGTACTTC	CASSPAGKEETQYF
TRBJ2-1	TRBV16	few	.	TGTGCCAGCAGCCAAAGGGTAGCTAGCCTGTACAATGAGCAGTTCTTC	CASSQRVASLYNEQFF
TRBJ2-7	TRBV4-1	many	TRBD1	TGCGCCAGCAGCCCAGAGGGACAGGGCCTGGACGAGCAGTACTTC	CASSPEGQGLDEQYF
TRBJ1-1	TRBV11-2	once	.	TGTGCCAGCAGCTTAGGGTCGGCGCTTGAAGCTTTCTTT	CASSLGSALEAFF
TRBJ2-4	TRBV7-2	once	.	TGTGCCAGCAGCCCCTTTTCGGAGGGTGTGAAGTACTTC	CASSPFSEGVKYF
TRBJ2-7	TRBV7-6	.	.	TGTGCCAGCAGCCGGGCCGAATGGGGGAACTACGAGCAGTACTTC	CASSRAEWGNYEQYF
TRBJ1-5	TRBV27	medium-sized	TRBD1	TGTGCCAGCAGTGCAGGACAGGTCGGTCAGCCCCAGCATTTT	CASSAGQVGQPQHF
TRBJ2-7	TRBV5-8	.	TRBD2	TGTGCCAGCAGCTTAGGGGCTAGCGGGAGAGTTTACGAGCAGTACTTC	CASSLGASGRVYEQYF
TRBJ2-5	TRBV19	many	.	TGTGCCAGTAGTGTCTCCAGGGTTTTC	CASSVSRVF
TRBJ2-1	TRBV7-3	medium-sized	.	TGTGCCAGCAGCTTATGGGGGGAGACCTCCTACAATGAGCAGTTCTTC	CASSLWGETSYNEQFF
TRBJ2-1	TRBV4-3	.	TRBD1	TGCGCCAGCAGCACACGGACAGGGACATGGCCTAGGCAGTTCTTC	CASSTRTGTWPRQFF
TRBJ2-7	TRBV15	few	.	TGTGCCACCAGCAGCGGACACGACAGCTACGAGCAGTACTTC	CATSSGHDSYEQYF
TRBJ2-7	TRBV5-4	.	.	TGTGCCAGCAGCTCCCGACCCGCCTACGAGCAGTACTTC	CASSSRPAYEQYF
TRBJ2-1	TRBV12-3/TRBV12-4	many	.	TGTGCCAGCAGTTATTTGGACAATGAGCAGTTCTTC	CASSYLDNEQFF
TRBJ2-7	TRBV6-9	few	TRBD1	TGTGCCAGCAGTTTGAGGACAGGGAGCTCCTACGAGCAGTACTTC	CASSLRTGSSYEQYF
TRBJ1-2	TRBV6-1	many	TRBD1	TGTGCCAGCACCCGCCTCCCAGGGGGTGAAGGCTATGGCTACACCTTC	CASTRLPGGEGYGYTF
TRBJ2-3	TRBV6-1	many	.	TGTGCCAGCAGCCATACGCACACAGATACGCAGTATTTT	CASSHTHTDTQYF
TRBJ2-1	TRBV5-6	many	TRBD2	TGTGCCAGCAGCTGGATGACTAGCGGGGATGACGGGCTGTTCTTC	CASSWMTSGDDGLFF
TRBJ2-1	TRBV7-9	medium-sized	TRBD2	TGTGCCAGCAGCCGTAGCGGGGCCTCCTACAATGAGCAGTTCTTC	CASSRSGASYNEQFF